This paragraph reports one TCR beta chain. This table comes from immunoSEQ multiplex PCR, and its TCRdb copy is limited to in-frame clones, with some not included. The sample holds about 73,000 clones; 93% are singletons and the top ten take about 0.26%. This specimen comes from a study of technical replicates of blood from a handful of donors. The sequence was collected from a human donor in good health. Sequenced input: T cells isolated from PBMCs.

CDR3: CASSLDVRVGNTGELFF. The CDR3 nucleotides are TGTGCCAGCAGCTTAGACGTCCGAGTCGGGAACACCGGGGAGCTGTTTTTT. The rearrangement joins TRBV7-7 to TRBJ2-2; no definite D call. This CDR3 region has 17 residues. Germline-derived CDR1 and CDR2 are SSHAT and FNYEAQ (reference sequence). V lost 1 base to trimming and J lost 1 base, with 13 bases between them.